This T cell receptor beta chain comes out of a study of OX40 agonist ivuxolimab in advanced cancers. Study in general: Prior therapy, whether anti-PD-1, anti-PD-L1 or anti-CTLA-4, was allowed, and about 39% had some.

The assay was immunoSEQ multiplex PCR, and TCRdb's table has in-frame clones only and misses some. The table has about 10,000 clones, approximately 87% seen once. Specimen: CD4+ or CD8+ T cells sorted from blood, collected in a trial of the OX40 agonist ivuxolimab. The receptor was derived from an adult with an advanced solid tumor such as melanoma, head and neck, liver or kidney cancer.

The CDR3 DNA reads TGTGCCAGCAGTGAATTTGGGACAATGAACACTGAAGCTTTCTTT. Translation gives CASSEFGTMNTEAFF. This chain connects TRBV6-1 to TRBJ1-1; D is perhaps TRBD1 (6 bases). From germline, CDR1 is MNHNS and CDR2 SASEGT. Trimming removed 2 bases from V and 0 bases from J, with 10 bases in between. The CDR3 consists of 15 residues.